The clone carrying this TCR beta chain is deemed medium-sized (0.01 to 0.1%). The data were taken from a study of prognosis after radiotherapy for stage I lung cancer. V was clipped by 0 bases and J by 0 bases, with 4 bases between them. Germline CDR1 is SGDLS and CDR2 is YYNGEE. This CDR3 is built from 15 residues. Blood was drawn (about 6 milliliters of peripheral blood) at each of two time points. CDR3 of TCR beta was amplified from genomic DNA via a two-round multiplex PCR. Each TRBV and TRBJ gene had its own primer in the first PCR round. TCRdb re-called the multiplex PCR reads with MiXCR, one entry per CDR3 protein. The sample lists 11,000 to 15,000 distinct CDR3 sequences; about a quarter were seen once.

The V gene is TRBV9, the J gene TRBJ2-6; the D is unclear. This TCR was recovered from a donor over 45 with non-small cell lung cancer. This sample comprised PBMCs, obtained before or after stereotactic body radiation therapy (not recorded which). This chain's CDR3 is CASSVGLSGANVLTF. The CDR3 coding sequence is TGTGCCAGCAGCGTAGGACTCTCTGGGGCCAACGTCCTGACTTTC. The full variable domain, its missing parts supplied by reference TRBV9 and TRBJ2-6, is DSGVTQTPKHLITATGQRVTLRCSPRSGDLSVYWYQQSLDQGLQFLIQYYNGEERAKGNILERFSAQQFPDLHSELNLSSLELGDSALYFCASSVGLSGANVLTFGAGSRLTVL.